The source of this TCR beta chain is a study of cytomegalovirus exposure and HLA in healthy donors. Researchers ran the PCR with 60 Vbeta and 13 Jbeta primers. Generated by immunoSEQ multiplex PCR, the TCRdb table keeps only in-frame clones and is missing some. The data contain around 97,000 clones, less than 10% of them singletons. Nominal health characterized the donors when sampled, though unrecorded immune exposures were likely. This clone was counted many times. The V gene's germline CDR1 is SGHDT and CDR2 YYEEEE. The CDR3 spans 16 residues. The ends were cut back, 1 base at V and 0 bases at J, with 14 bases in the middle.

The chain recombines TRBV5-6 with TRBJ2-7; weak D call: TRBD1 (6 bases). Sequencing input: PBMCs. The origin of this receptor is a man aged 50 to 59 in good health and CMV-seropositive. CDR3 coding DNA: TGTGCCAGCAGCTTGTTCGGGCAGGGGTTCTCCTACGAGCAGTACTTC. Translating it yields CASSLFGQGFSYEQYF.